This is a list of T cell receptor beta chains from one sample in a study of control samples from healthy donors and cancer patients. Here immunoSEQ multiplex PCR was the method, and the copy in TCRdb shows in-frame clones only, minus some. The sample contains about 44,000 clones, about 90% of which appear only once. Material for sequencing was PBMCs. Receptor source: a woman aged 55-69 years with lung cancer. Both conserved end residues are part of each CDR3. A D gene is named only where the DNA matches it firmly.

V: TRBV19
J: TRBJ1-2
length: 15
D: TRBD1
DNA: TGTGCCAGTAGTCTGAGGACAGGGGGCCTTGGTGGCTACACCTTC
CDR3: CASSLRTGGLGGYTF

V: TRBV5-6
J: TRBJ1-2
length: 16
D: -
DNA: TGTGCCAGCAGCTTCAGGGGCGCGGGTTCAAACTATGGCTACACCTTC
CDR3: CASSFRGAGSNYGYTF

V: TRBV5-5
J: TRBJ2-1
length: 15
D: TRBD1
DNA: TGTGCCAGCAGCCAGACAGGGGGCTCCTACAATGAGCAGTTCTTC
CDR3: CASSQTGGSYNEQFF

V: TRBV30
J: TRBJ2-3
length: 14
D: -
DNA: TGTGCCTGGAGTGAGACAGCGTTGACAGATACGCAGTATTTT
CDR3: CAWSETALTDTQYF

V: TRBV2
J: TRBJ2-4
length: 13
D: -
DNA: TGTGCCAGCGGTAGGACTACCCAGGGCATTCAGTACTTC
CDR3: CASGRTTQGIQYF

V: TRBV29-1
J: TRBJ2-7
length: 13
D: -
DNA: TGCAGCGTTGACTCCGGGCAGGGTCAACGGCAGTACTTC
CDR3: CSVDSGQGQRQYF

V: TRBV9
J: TRBJ2-5
length: 17
D: TRBD2
DNA: TGTGCCAGCAGCGTAGAGGGACTAGCGGGAGCGGTCGAGACCCAGTACTTC
CDR3: CASSVEGLAGAVETQYF

V: TRBV27
J: TRBJ1-5
length: 14
D: TRBD1
DNA: TGTGCCAGCAGTTTATCAACAGGGGCTCAGCCCCAGCATTTT
CDR3: CASSLSTGAQPQHF

V: TRBV6-4
J: TRBJ2-2
length: 14
D: TRBD1
DNA: TGTGCCAGCAGCGAGGGACAGGGGTCCGGGGAGCTGTTTTTT
CDR3: CASSEGQGSGELFF

V: TRBV14
J: TRBJ2-7
length: 15
D: -
DNA: TGTGCCAGCAGCCAAGATAGCCAGTCCTCCTACGAGCAGTACTTC
CDR3: CASSQDSQSSYEQYF

V: TRBV9
J: TRBJ2-1
length: 16
D: -
DNA: TGTGCCAGCAGCACCCGGCCAAACCCACAATCGAGTGAGCAGTTCTTC
CDR3: CASSTRPNPQSSEQFF

V: TRBV5-6
J: TRBJ2-2
length: 17
D: TRBD2
DNA: TGTGCCAGCAGCTTGCGACTAGCGGGAGGGCTGAGCGGGGAGCTGTTTTTT
CDR3: CASSLRLAGGLSGELFF

V: TRBV15
J: TRBJ2-2
length: 15
D: -
DNA: TGTGCCACCAGCAGAAGCGGAGGGGGGACCGGGGAGCTGTTTTTT
CDR3: CATSRSGGGTGELFF

V: TRBV7-9
J: TRBJ2-7
length: 12
D: -
DNA: TGTGCCAGCAGCTTAGTAGCAGCCGAGCAGTACTTC
CDR3: CASSLVAAEQYF

V: TRBV5-1
J: TRBJ2-5
length: 15
D: -
DNA: TGCGCCAGCAGCTTGGATGGTAGCTTGGGAGAGACCCAGTACTTC
CDR3: CASSLDGSLGETQYF

V: TRBV5-4
J: TRBJ2-1
length: 13
D: TRBD1
DNA: TGTGCCAGCAGCACGGACAGGTTCGATGAGCAGTTCTTC
CDR3: CASSTDRFDEQFF

V: TRBV19
J: TRBJ2-5
length: 13
D: TRBD1
DNA: TGTGCCAGCGCCGGAGACAGGGAAGAGACCCAGTACTTC
CDR3: CASAGDREETQYF

V: TRBV10-3
J: TRBJ1-2
length: 12
D: TRBD1
DNA: TGTGCCACCTTAGGGGGCCCCTATGGCTACACCTTC
CDR3: CATLGGPYGYTF

V: TRBV7-2
J: TRBJ2-7
length: 13
D: -
DNA: TGTGCCAGCAGCACTATTTCTATCTACGAGCAGTACTTC
CDR3: CASSTISIYEQYF

V: TRBV2
J: TRBJ1-1
length: 12
D: -
DNA: TGTGCCAGCAATCCGGGAGACACTGAAGCTTTCTTT
CDR3: CASNPGDTEAFF

V: TRBV4-1
J: TRBJ1-5
length: 15
D: -
DNA: TGCGCCAGCAGCCAAGATAAGCGGGGGAACCAGCCCCAGCATTTT
CDR3: CASSQDKRGNQPQHF

V: TRBV9
J: TRBJ2-3
length: 16
D: -
DNA: TGTGCCAGCAATCTTAATCCGGGAAGAGACGGAGATACGCAGTATTTT
CDR3: CASNLNPGRDGDTQYF

V: TRBV6-6
J: TRBJ2-5
length: 16
D: -
DNA: TGTGCCAGCAGTTACGGCAGGGCCCCTTACCAAGAGACCCAGTACTTC
CDR3: CASSYGRAPYQETQYF